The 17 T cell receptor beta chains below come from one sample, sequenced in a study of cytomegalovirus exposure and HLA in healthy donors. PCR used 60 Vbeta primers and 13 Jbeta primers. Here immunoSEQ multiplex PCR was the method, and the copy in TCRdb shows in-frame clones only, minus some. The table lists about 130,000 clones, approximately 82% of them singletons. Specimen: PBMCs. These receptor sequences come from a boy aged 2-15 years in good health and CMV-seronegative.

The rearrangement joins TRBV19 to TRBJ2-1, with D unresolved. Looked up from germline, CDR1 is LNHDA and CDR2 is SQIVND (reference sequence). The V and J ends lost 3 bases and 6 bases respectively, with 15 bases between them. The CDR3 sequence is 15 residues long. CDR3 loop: CASSIYYIPRNEQFF. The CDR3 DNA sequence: TGTGCCAGTAGTATCTACTACATACCTCGCAATGAGCAGTTCTTC.

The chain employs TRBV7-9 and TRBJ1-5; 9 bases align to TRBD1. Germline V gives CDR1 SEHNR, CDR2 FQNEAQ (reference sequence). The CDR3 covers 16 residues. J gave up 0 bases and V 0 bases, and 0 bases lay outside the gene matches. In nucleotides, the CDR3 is TGTGCCAGCAGCTTAGCACAGGGGGCTAGCAATCAGCCCCAGCATTTT. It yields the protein CASSLAQGASNQPQHF.

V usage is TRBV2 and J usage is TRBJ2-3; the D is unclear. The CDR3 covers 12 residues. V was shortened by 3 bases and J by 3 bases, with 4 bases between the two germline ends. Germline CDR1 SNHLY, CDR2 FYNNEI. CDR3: CASSERTDTQYF. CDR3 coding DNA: TGTGCCAGCAGTGAGCGGACAGATACGCAGTATTTT.

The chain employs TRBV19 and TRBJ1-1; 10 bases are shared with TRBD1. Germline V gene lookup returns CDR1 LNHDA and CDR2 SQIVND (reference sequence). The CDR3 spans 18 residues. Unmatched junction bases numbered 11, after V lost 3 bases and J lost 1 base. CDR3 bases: TGTGCCAGTAGTATCGACAGGGGGCCCATTGCCAAGAACACTGAAGCTTTCTTT. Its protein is CASSIDRGPIAKNTEAFF.

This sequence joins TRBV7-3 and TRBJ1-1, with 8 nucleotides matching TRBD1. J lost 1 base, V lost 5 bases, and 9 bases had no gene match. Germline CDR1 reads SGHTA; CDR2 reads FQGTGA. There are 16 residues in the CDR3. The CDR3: CASSPDRGVRNTEAFF. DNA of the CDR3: TGTGCCAGCAGCCCCGACAGGGGCGTTCGGAACACTGAAGCTTTCTTT. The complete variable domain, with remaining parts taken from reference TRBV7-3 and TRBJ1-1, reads GAGVSQTPSNKVTEKGKYVELRCDPISGHTALYWYRQSLGQGPEFLIYFQGTGAADDSGLPNDRFFAVRPEGSVSTLKIQRTERGDSAVYLCASSPDRGVRNTEAFFGQGTRLTVV.

The chain's CDR3 is CASSLWDSYGYTF. The CDR3 DNA follows: TGTGCCAGCAGCCTATGGGACAGCTATGGCTACACCTTC. The V and J genes are TRBV7-8 and TRBJ1-2; TRBD1 matches 7 bases. J was trimmed by 4 bases and V by 5 bases; bases with no gene match: 4. Germline CDR1 and CDR2: SGHVS and FQNEAQ. The CDR3 length is 13 residues.

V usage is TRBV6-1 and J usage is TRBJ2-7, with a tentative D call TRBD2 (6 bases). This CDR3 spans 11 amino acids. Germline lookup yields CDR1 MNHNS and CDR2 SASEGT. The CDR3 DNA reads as TGTGCCATCAGTGAGACTAGCGAGCAGTACGTC. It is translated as CAISETSEQYV.

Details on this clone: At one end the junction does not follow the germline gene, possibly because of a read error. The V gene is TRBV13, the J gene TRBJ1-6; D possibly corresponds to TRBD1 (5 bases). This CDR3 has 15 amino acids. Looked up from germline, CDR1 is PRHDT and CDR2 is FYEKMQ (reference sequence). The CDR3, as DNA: TGTGCCAGCAGCCTAGGGACCACGAGAGGTTCACCCCTCCACTTT. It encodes CASSLGTTRGSPLHF.

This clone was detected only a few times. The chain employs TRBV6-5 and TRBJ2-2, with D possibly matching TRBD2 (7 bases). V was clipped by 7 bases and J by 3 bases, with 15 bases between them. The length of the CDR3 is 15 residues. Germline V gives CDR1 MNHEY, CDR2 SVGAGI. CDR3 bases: TGTGCCAGCAAGGTGGGGGGGCGCGACACCGGGGAGCTGTTTTTT. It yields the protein CASKVGGRDTGELFF.

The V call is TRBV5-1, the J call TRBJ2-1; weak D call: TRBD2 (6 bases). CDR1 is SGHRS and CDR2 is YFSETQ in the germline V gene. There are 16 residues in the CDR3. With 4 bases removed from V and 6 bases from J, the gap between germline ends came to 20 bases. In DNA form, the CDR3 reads TGCGCCAGCAGCCTCTCCCGCGGGGACTCAACCAATGAGCAGTTCTTC. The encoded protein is CASSLSRGDSTNEQFF.

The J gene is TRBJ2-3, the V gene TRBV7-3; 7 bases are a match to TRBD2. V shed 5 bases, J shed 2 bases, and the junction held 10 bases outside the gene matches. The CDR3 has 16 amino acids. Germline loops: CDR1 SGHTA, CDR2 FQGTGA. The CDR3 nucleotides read TGTGCCAGCAGCCCGGGGCTAGCGGAGATCACAGATACGCAGTATTTT. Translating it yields CASSPGLAEITDTQYF. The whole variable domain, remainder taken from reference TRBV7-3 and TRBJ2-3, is GAGVSQTPSNKVTEKGKYVELRCDPISGHTALYWYRQSLGQGPEFLIYFQGTGAADDSGLPNDRFFAVRPEGSVSTLKIQRTERGDSAVYLCASSPGLAEITDTQYFGPGTRLTVL.

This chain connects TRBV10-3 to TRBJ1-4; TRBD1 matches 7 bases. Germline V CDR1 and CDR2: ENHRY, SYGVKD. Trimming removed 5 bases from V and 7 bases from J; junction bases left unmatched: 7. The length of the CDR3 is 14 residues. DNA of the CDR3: TGTGCCATCAGTATGACAGGGACGGGTGAAAAACTGTTTTTT. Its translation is CAISMTGTGEKLFF.

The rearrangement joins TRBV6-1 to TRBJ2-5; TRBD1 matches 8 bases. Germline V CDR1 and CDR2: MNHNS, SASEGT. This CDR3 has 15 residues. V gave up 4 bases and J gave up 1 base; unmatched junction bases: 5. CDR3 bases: TGTGCCAGCAGTGTCTTGACAGGGGCCCAAGAGACCCAGTACTTC. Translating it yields CASSVLTGAQETQYF.

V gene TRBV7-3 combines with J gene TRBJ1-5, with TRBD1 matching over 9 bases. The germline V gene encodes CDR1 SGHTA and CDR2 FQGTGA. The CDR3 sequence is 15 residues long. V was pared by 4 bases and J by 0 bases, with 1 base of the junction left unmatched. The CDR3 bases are TGTGCCAGCAGCTGGACAGGGGTTAGCAATCAGCCCCAGCATTTT. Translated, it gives CASSWTGVSNQPQHF.

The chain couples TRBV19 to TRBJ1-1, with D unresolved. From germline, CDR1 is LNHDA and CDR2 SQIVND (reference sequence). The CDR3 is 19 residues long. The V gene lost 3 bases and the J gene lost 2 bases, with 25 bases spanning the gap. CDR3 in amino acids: CASSMGVLGSEGSNTEAFF. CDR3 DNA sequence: TGTGCCAGTAGTATGGGAGTGTTGGGGAGTGAGGGTAGTAACACTGAAGCTTTCTTT.

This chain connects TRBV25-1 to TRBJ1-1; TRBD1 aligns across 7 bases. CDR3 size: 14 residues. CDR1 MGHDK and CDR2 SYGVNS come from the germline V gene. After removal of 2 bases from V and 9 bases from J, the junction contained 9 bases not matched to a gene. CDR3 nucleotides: TGTGCCAGCAGTGAACGACCAGACAGGGCACAAGCTTTCTTT. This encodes CASSERPDRAQAFF.

CDR3 nucleotide sequence: TGCGCCAGCAGCGGACAGGGAGGAGAAAAACTGTTTTTT. Translation gives CASSGQGGEKLFF. This chain uses TRBV5-1 with TRBJ1-4; 8 nucleotides match TRBD1. This CDR3 has 13 residues. Looked up from germline, CDR1 is SGHRS and CDR2 is YFSETQ. V dropped 4 bases and J dropped 8; count of bases not matched to a gene: 4.